This is a list of T cell receptor beta chains from one sample in a study of shared clonotypes between healthy human individuals. The repertoire was sequenced with immunoSEQ multiplex PCR; TCRdb's copy has only in-frame clones and lacks some. This table holds approximately 2,000,000 clones, approximately 92% found once. The sequencing sample was made of naive CD8+ T cells from PBMCs. The receptors here all came from a man younger than 35 in good health. Some clones in this sample may be carry-over from other donors' samples. Both conserved end residues are part of each CDR3. D genes are given only for firm matches. For some rows the clone size is stated as once, few or many, or as a class when expanded; others skip it.

CDR3nt,CDR3aa,j_gene,d_gene,abundance,v_gene,len
TGCGCCAGCAGCTTCCCTTCGACTAGCGGCGGCTCGGAAGAGCAGTACTTC,CASSFPSTSGGSEEQYF,TRBJ2-7,TRBD2,once,TRBV5-1,17
TGTGCCAGCAGTGGGGGACAGGGAGGGCTGAGTACGCAGTATTTT,CASSGGQGGLSTQYF,TRBJ2-3,TRBD1,NA,TRBV27,15
TGTGCCAGCAGCGTGAGGACAGCACTAGCCAAAAACATTCAGTACTTC,CASSVRTALAKNIQYF,TRBJ2-4,NA,NA,TRBV5-5,16
TGTGCCAGCAGCTTGTCCCAGACAGATGGCTACACCTTC,CASSLSQTDGYTF,TRBJ1-2,NA,NA,TRBV5-6,13
TGTGCCAGCAGCATACTGACTCACAAAAGGGACACTGAAGCTTTCTTT,CASSILTHKRDTEAFF,TRBJ1-1,NA,NA,TRBV7-8,16
TGTGCCACCCCTAGCGGGAGTGGTCCAGATACGCAGTATTTT,CATPSGSGPDTQYF,TRBJ2-3,TRBD2,NA,TRBV2,14
TGTGCCAGCAGCTTACTTTTCGGGGATGAGCAGTTCTTC,CASSLLFGDEQFF,TRBJ2-1,NA,NA,TRBV7-8,13
TGTGCCAGCAGCTCCCGGGATTTAAACACCGGGGAGCTGTTTTTT,CASSSRDLNTGELFF,TRBJ2-2,NA,once,TRBV7-8,15
TGTGCCAGCAGCCAGGTGAAGCGGGAGGGCGGGGCAGATACGCAGTATTTT,CASSQVKREGGADTQYF,TRBJ2-3,TRBD2,once,TRBV4-2,17
TGTGCCAGCAGCTTCGATAGTAGACTCGAGCAGTACTTC,CASSFDSRLEQYF,TRBJ2-7,NA,NA,TRBV7-9,13